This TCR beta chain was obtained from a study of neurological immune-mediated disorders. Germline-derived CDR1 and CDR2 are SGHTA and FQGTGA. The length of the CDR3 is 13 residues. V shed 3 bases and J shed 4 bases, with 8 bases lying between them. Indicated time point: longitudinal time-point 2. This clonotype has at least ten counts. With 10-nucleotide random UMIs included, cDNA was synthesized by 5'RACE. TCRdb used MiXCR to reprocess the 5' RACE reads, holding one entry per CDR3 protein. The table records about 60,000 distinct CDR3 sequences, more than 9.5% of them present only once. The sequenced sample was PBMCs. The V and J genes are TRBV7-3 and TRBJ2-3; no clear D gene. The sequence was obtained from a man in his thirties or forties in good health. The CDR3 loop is CASSLGRADTQYF. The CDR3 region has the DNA TGTGCCAGCAGCTTGGGTAGGGCAGATACGCAGTATTTT.